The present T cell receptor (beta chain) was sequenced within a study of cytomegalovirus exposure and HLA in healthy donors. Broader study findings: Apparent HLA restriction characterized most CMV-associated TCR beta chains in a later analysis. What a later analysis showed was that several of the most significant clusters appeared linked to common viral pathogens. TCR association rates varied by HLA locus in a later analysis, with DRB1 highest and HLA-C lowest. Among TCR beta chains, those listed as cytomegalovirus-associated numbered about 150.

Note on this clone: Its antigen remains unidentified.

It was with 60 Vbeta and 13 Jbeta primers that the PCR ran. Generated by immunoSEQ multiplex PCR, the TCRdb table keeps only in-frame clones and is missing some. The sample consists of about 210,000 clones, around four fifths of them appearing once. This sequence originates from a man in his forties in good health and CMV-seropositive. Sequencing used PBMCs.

The CDR3 coding sequence is TGTGCCGTCCCGGGACAGGGTGATTCGCAGTACTTC. Protein sequence: CAVPGQGDSQYF. V gene TRBV6-5 combines with J gene TRBJ2-7, with TRBD1 identical over 9 bases. Germline assignment: CDR1 MNHEY and CDR2 SVGAGI. CDR3 length: 12 residues. V was pared by 11 bases and J by 9 bases, with 11 bases of the junction left unmatched.